One sample yielded the 20 T cell receptor beta chains listed below, sequenced in a study of shared T cell receptors in the human thymus. Sequencing was performed with immunoSEQ multiplex PCR; in TCRdb, only in-frame clones are kept and a portion is missing. The repertoire has around 67,000 clones, about 95% of them found once; the top ten carry around 0.033%. Sequenced sample: thymocytes. These receptors were taken from a human donor.

The chain recombines TRBV4-1 with TRBJ1-6; D is undetermined. V dropped 6 bases and J dropped 7 bases, with 22 bases sitting between them. This CDR3 has 17 residues. CDR1 and CDR2 (germline): MGHRA, YSYEKL. CDR3 residues: CASRPRVAKPKNSPLHF. The CDR3 coding sequence is TGCGCCAGCAGACCGAGGGTAGCTAAACCCAAGAATTCACCCCTCCACTTT.

This clone was seen only a few times. The chain joins TRBV6-6 to TRBJ1-1; 7 bases line up with TRBD1. CDR3 size: 16 residues. V lost 6 bases to trimming and J lost 3 bases; unmatched junction nucleotides: 13. The germline V gene has CDR1 MNHNY and CDR2 SVGAGI (reference sequence). The CDR3 nucleotides read TGTGCCAGCAGAACGGAGGGGGCGAAAGTCCACACTGAAGCTTTCTTT. It yields the protein CASRTEGAKVHTEAFF.

DNA of the CDR3: TGTGCCAGCAGCCCCTCGACAGACACTGAAGCTTTCTTT. Translating gives CASSPSTDTEAFF. The gene calls are TRBV7-3 and TRBJ1-1; maybe TRBD1 (5 bases). CDR1 is SGHTA and CDR2 is FQGTGA in the germline V gene. This CDR3 is built from 13 residues. Between the trimmed V and J ends, which lost 5 bases and 3 bases, there was a span of 10 bases.

The chain links TRBV11-2 to TRBJ2-7; tentative D call: TRBD1 (6 bases). The CDR3 has 16 amino acids. V gave up 0 bases and J gave up 1 base, with 13 bases separating them. CDR1 and CDR2 (germline): SGHAT, FQNNGV. DNA for the CDR3: TGTGCCAGCAGCTTAGATATCACAGGGTCATCCTACGAGCAGTACTTC. Translation: CASSLDITGSSYEQYF.

The genes are TRBV27 and TRBJ1-5; D is possibly TRBD1 (6 bases). There are 16 residues in the CDR3. Deletions cut 5 bases from V and 0 bases from J, with 14 bases between. From germline, CDR1 is MNHEY and CDR2 SMNVEV (reference sequence). The CDR3 nucleotides are TGTGCCAGCAGTCGGGGGCACTTGTATAGCAATCAGCCCCAGCATTTT. It yields the protein CASSRGHLYSNQPQHF.

The sample holds one count of this clone. CDR3 DNA sequence: TGTGCCAGCAGCTTAATCCGGGACACTAACTATGGCTACACCTTC. Protein sequence: CASSLIRDTNYGYTF. This chain links TRBV7-2 with TRBJ1-2, with D possibly TRBD1 on 6 matching bases. Trimming shortened V by 2 bases and J by 0 bases, and 10 bases separated the two germline ends. Germline CDR1 is SGHTA and CDR2 is FQGNSA. The CDR3 spans 15 residues.

A few counts support this clone. The chain is built from TRBV6-5 and TRBJ1-4; D gene uncertain. The CDR3 has 14 amino acids. Trimming removed 3 bases from V and 13 bases from J, with 18 bases in between. Germline lookup yields CDR1 MNHEY and CDR2 SVGAGI. The CDR3, as DNA: TGTGCCAGCAGTTATCAGGCGGCTCCCAGTCGACTGTTTTTT. It is translated as CASSYQAAPSRLFF.

The chain carries TRBV18 and TRBJ1-1; D may be TRBD1 (6 bases). The germline V gene has CDR1 KGHSH and CDR2 LQKENI. The CDR3 has 14 residues. Trimming pared 4 bases from V and 1 base from J, leaving 10 bases between. The CDR3: CASSLPGQNTEAFF. The CDR3 nucleotides read TGTGCCAGCTCACTGCCGGGACAGAACACTGAAGCTTTCTTT.

This clone has a single count. The chain carries TRBV27 and TRBJ2-5; unclear D gene. Germline-derived CDR1 and CDR2 are MNHEY and SMNVEV (reference sequence). Trimming shortened V by 10 bases and J by 7 bases, and 4 bases separated the two germline ends. The CDR3 has 8 residues. The CDR3: CATWTQYF. CDR3 in DNA: TGTGCCACCTGGACCCAGTACTTC.

The V call is TRBV11-3, the J call TRBJ2-1; tentative D call: TRBD2 (6 bases). The V end was cut by 9 bases, the J end by 5 bases, with 14 bases between. CDR3 size: 13 residues. Germline V CDR1 and CDR2: SGHNT, YENEEA. CDR3 nucleotides: TGTGCCAGTTCCCGGGGGAATCACAATGAGCAGTTCTTC. It specifies CASSRGNHNEQFF. The full variable domain, with the rest looked up from reference TRBV11-3 and TRBJ2-1, is EAGVVQSPRYKIIEKKQPVAFWCNPISGHNTLYWYLQNLGQGPELLIRYENEEAVDDSQLPKDRFSAERLKGVDSTLKIQPAELGDSAVYLCASSRGNHNEQFFGPGTRLTVL.

The rearrangement joins TRBV7-2 to TRBJ2-5; tentative D call: TRBD2 (6 bases). CDR1 and CDR2 (germline): SGHTA, FQGNSA. The V end lost 1 base, the J end lost 5 bases, and 23 bases lay between the germline ends. This CDR3 spans 18 amino acids. The CDR3 sequence is CASSLVPEGGAPVETQYF. CDR3 in DNA: TGTGCCAGCAGCTTAGTGCCAGAGGGCGGGGCCCCGGTGGAGACCCAGTACTTC.

This sequence joins TRBV28 and TRBJ2-1, with a possible D match to TRBD1 (5 bases). CDR1 and CDR2 from the germline V gene are MDHEN and SYDVKM. This CDR3 has 19 residues. Trimming took 6 bases from V and 3 from J, leaving 27 bases between them. CDR3 DNA sequence: TGTGCCAGCAGCCCGGATAGGACAAATTTCGGCAAATACTACAATGAGCAGTTCTTC. Amino acid sequence: CASSPDRTNFGKYYNEQFF.

The rearrangement links TRBV6-5 to TRBJ1-4; 7 bases are a match to TRBD1. The germline CDR1 and CDR2 sequences are MNHEY and SVGAGI. The ends lost 6 bases at V and 7 bases at J; junction bases unmatched: 11. The CDR3 is 15 residues long. The CDR3 spells CASRRTGEMGEKLFF. In DNA, the CDR3 is TGTGCCAGCAGGCGAACAGGGGAAATGGGTGAAAAACTGTTTTTT.

The chain has TRBV4-3 and TRBJ2-5; D gene unclear. The CDR3 sequence is 14 residues long. Germline V gene lookup returns CDR1 LGHNA and CDR2 YSLEER. Trimming took off 0 bases at V and 1 base at J, with 6 bases between the two ends. In DNA, the CDR3 is TGCGCCAGCAGCCAAGATGGCTCCCAAGAGACCCAGTACTTC. As protein: CASSQDGSQETQYF.

This clone came up once. The chain employs TRBV18 and TRBJ1-2; TRBD1 matches at 11 bases. The V gene's germline CDR1 is KGHSH and CDR2 LQKENI. V shed 5 bases, J shed 5 bases, and the junction held 16 bases outside the gene matches. The CDR3 spans 18 residues. The CDR3 nucleotides are TGTGCCAGCTCAAAACCCTTACTCTTCCGGGACAGGGGGTATGGCTACACCTTC. This encodes CASSKPLLFRDRGYGYTF. The entire variable domain, with the rest obtained from reference TRBV18 and TRBJ1-2, is as follows: NAGVMQNPRHLVRRRGQEARLRCSPMKGHSHVYWYRQLPEEGLKFMVYLQKENIIDESGMPKERFSAEFPKEGPSILRIQQVVRGDSAAYFCASSKPLLFRDRGYGYTFGSGTRLTVV.

The chain employs TRBV27 and TRBJ1-6; TRBD1 agrees at 8 bases. The germline gives CDR1 MNHEY, CDR2 SMNVEV (reference sequence). There are 14 residues in the CDR3. J lost 12 bases, V lost 2 bases, and 6 bases had no gene match. The CDR3 spells CASSLNKTGGPLHF. For the CDR3, the DNA is TGTGCCAGCAGTTTAAACAAAACAGGGGGACCCCTCCACTTT.

V gene TRBV5-1 combines with J gene TRBJ2-5; possible D gene TRBD2, 6 bases. Germline CDR1 SGHRS, CDR2 YFSETQ. Trimming left V 3 bases short and J 4 bases short, with 16 bases between. The CDR3 runs to 15 residues. This chain's CDR3 is CASSYPLGGGETQYF. The CDR3 DNA sequence: TGCGCCAGCAGCTACCCTTTGGGGGGTGGAGAGACCCAGTACTTC.

The rearrangement uses TRBV11-2 and TRBJ2-3, with D possibly called TRBD1 or TRBD2 (6 bases each). The CDR3 consists of 15 residues. CDR1 is SGHAT and CDR2 is FQNNGV in the germline V gene. V dropped 4 bases and J dropped 4 bases, with 15 bases sitting between them. CDR3 in DNA: TGTGCCAGCAGCTGCCAAGCGGAGGGGGCAGATACGCAGTATTTT. Translating it yields CASSCQAEGADTQYF. The full variable domain, rest sourced from reference TRBV11-2 and TRBJ2-3, is EAGVAQSPRYKIIEKRQSVAFWCNPISGHATLYWYQQILGQGPKLLIQFQNNGVVDDSQLPKDRFSAERLKGVDSTLKIQPAKLEDSAVYLCASSCQAEGADTQYFGPGTRLTVL.

V and J are TRBV19 and TRBJ1-2; no reliable D call. V was pared by 11 bases and J by 5 bases, with 12 bases between. The CDR3 is 11 amino acids. Germline V gene data show CDR1 as LNHDA and CDR2 as SQIVND (reference sequence). The DNA of the CDR3 is TGTGCCGTGTGGACGGAATATGGCTACACCTTC. Amino acid sequence: CAVWTEYGYTF.

The count of this clone is one. The rearrangement joins TRBV7-9 to TRBJ2-3, with 10 bases fitting TRBD1. This CDR3 is 15 amino acids long. V dropped 2 bases and J dropped 7; count of bases not matched to a gene: 6. Germline V gene lookup returns CDR1 SEHNR and CDR2 FQNEAQ (reference sequence). The CDR3 here is CASSLLGTGDHTQYF. DNA of the CDR3: TGTGCCAGCAGCTTATTGGGGACAGGGGATCATACGCAGTATTTT.